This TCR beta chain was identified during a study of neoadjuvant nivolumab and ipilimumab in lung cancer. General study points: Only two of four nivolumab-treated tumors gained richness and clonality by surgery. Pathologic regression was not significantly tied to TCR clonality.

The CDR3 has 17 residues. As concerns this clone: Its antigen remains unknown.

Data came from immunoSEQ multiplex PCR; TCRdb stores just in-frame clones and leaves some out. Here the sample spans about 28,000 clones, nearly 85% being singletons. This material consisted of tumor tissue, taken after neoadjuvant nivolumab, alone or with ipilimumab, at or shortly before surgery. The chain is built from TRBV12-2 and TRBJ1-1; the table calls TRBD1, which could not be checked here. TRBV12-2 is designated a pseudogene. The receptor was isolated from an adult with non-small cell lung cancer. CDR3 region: CASRPRARDRGPTEAFF. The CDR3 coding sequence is TGTGCAAGTCGCCCAAGGGCACGCGACAGGGGGCCCACTGAAGCTTTCTTT.